Below, one T cell receptor beta chain is given with its context. Its antigen is unidentified. This sample is drawn from a study of cytomegalovirus exposure and HLA in healthy donors. Notes on the study in general: A later analysis linked a missense variant in DCLRE1C to the trimming of TCR beta V and J genes.

Amplification used 60 Vbeta primers and 13 Jbeta primers. The method was immunoSEQ multiplex PCR; TCRdb's version includes in-frame clones alone and lacks a portion of them. The sample carries around 130,000 clones, under 90% recorded once. With V trimmed by 0 bases and J by 0 bases, 2 bases remained unmatched. Germline V CDR1 and CDR2: MGHRA, YSYEKL. The CDR3 extends over 15 amino acids. This sequence joins TRBV4-1 and TRBJ2-7; 7 bases match TRBD1. The source is a woman in her thirties or forties in good health and CMV-seronegative. Sequencing was done on a sample of PBMCs. The CDR3 reads CASSQDTGDSYEQYF. Here the CDR3 DNA reads TGCGCCAGCAGCCAAGATACAGGGGACTCCTACGAGCAGTACTTC.